A single sample gave rise to the 20 T cell receptor beta chains below, sequenced in a study of glioma-infiltrating T cells. Amplification of TCR alpha and beta CDR3 regions from RNA used iRepertoire nested multiplex PCR. TCRdb independently ran MiXCR on the multiplex PCR reads; one entry per CDR3 protein. The sample includes around 130,000 distinct CDR3 sequences, approximately 26% of them seen just once. The specimen sequenced was glioma tissue, nonneoplastic brain tissue, or PBMCs (not recorded which). The source of these receptors is a human donor with low-grade glioma or glioblastoma, undergoing nonglioma brain surgery, or in good health (not recorded which).

The chain's CDR3 is CASSLLPLQGQETQYF. In DNA, the CDR3 is TGTGCCAGCAGCCTACTCCCCCTACAGGGCCAAGAGACCCAGTACTTC. This chain links TRBV6-1 with TRBJ2-5, with D perhaps TRBD1 (6 bases). Germline V gene lookup returns CDR1 MNHNS and CDR2 SASEGT. The CDR3 runs 16 residues. The germline V and J ends were trimmed by 6 bases and 1 base, with 18 bases remaining between them.

The J gene is TRBJ2-1, the V gene TRBV20-1, with TRBD1 matching 8 bases. The junction had 6 bases not matched to a gene; V was cut back by 3 bases and J by 8 bases. This CDR3 has 13 amino acids. Germline V CDR1 and CDR2: DFQATT, SNEGSKA (reference sequence). The CDR3 coding sequence is TGCAGTGCTAGCCAGGGGGCGATGGATGAGCAGTTCTTC. Translating gives CSASQGAMDEQFF.

This chain uses TRBV4-2 with TRBJ1-5; no definite D call. Germline values: CDR1 LGHNA, CDR2 YNFKEQ. This CDR3 contains 13 residues. V was pared by 0 bases and J by 4 bases, with 4 bases between. The CDR3, as DNA: TGTGCCAGCAGCCAAGAACAGAATCAGCCCCAGCATTTT. Translation gives CASSQEQNQPQHF.

This clonotype was counted between two and nine times. The gene calls are TRBV4-1 and TRBJ1-6; D is unclear. Germline CDR1 is MGHRA and CDR2 is YSYEKL. With 8 bases removed from V and 8 bases from J, the gap between germline ends came to 19 bases. The CDR3 is 15 amino acids. As DNA, the CDR3 is TGCGCCAGCCGAATATGGGCGGACGGGGATTCACCCCTCCACTTT. Translating gives CASRIWADGDSPLHF.

The rearrangement links TRBV7-8 to TRBJ2-7, with D possibly called TRBD1 or TRBD2 (6 bases each). V lost 3 bases, J lost 5 bases, and 11 bases lay in between. The CDR3 is 13 amino acids. The germline V gene has CDR1 SGHVS and CDR2 FQNEAQ. Here the CDR3 reads CASSLGGGHEQYV. CDR3 coding DNA: TGTGCCAGCAGCTTGGGGGGCGGACACGAGCAGTACGTC.

The gene calls are TRBV11-3 and TRBJ1-1, with D tentatively TRBD1 (6 bases). In germline, CDR1 is SGHNT, CDR2 YENEEA. The CDR3 length is 12 residues. V lost 3 bases to trimming and J lost 6 bases, with 8 bases between them. CDR3 sequence: CASSLSGAEAFF. The CDR3 region has the DNA TGTGCCAGCAGCTTGTCAGGGGCTGAAGCTTTCTTT.

The V gene is TRBV18, the J gene TRBJ2-5, with 7 positions matching TRBD2. This CDR3 spans 14 amino acids. Germline CDR1 KGHSH, CDR2 LQKENI. The V gene end was trimmed by 6 bases and the J gene end by 1 base; junction bases not matched to a gene: 5. CDR3 DNA sequence: TGTGCCAGCTCTCCTCGGACTAGCCAAGAGACCCAGTACTTC. Its translation is CASSPRTSQETQYF.

Only a few counts were recorded for this clonotype. This chain uses TRBV7-9 with TRBJ1-1, with D uncertain. The CDR3 is made up of 15 amino acids. Germline V CDR1 and CDR2: SEHNR, FQNEAQ (reference sequence). The germline V and J ends were trimmed by 1 base and 1 base, with 10 bases remaining between them. DNA for the CDR3: TGTGCCAGCAGCTTAGAGGGCGGACCGAACACTGAAGCTTTCTTT. Its translation: CASSLEGGPNTEAFF.

This clonotype has a handful of counts. The chain employs TRBV11-2 and TRBJ2-7; D unresolved. V lost 4 bases to trimming and J lost 3 bases, with 10 bases between them. The CDR3 has 13 amino acids. The germline V gene encodes CDR1 SGHAT and CDR2 FQNNGV. The CDR3 region has the DNA TGTGCCAGCAGCTCGAGTCTGTACTACGAGCAGTACGTC. This encodes CASSSSLYYEQYV.

This clonotype occurred many times. The V call is TRBV20-1, the J call TRBJ2-5; D is tentatively TRBD1 or TRBD2 (5 bases each). The germline V gene has CDR1 DFQATT and CDR2 SNEGSKA (reference sequence). The CDR3 has 12 residues. V lost 5 bases and J 5 bases, leaving 12 bases between the germline ends. CDR3 nucleotide sequence: TGCAGTGCTCCGGGACCGTCGGAGACCCAGTACTTC. Protein: CSAPGPSETQYF.

This clonotype came up a few times. The chain links TRBV2 to TRBJ2-5; possibly TRBD2 for D (5 bases). V was shortened by 6 bases and J by 0 bases, with 11 bases between the two germline ends. The CDR3 runs to 14 residues. Germline V gene data show CDR1 as SNHLY and CDR2 as FYNNEI. CDR3 sequence: CASSGLGYQETQYF. CDR3 nucleotides: TGTGCCAGCAGCGGACTGGGGTACCAAGAGACCCAGTACTTC.

This clonotype was observed many times. Written as DNA, the CDR3 is TGTGCCAGCAGCCAAGTAGGCCCTTACAATGAGCAGTTCTTC. Its protein is CASSQVGPYNEQFF. This sequence joins TRBV14 and TRBJ2-1; no definite D call. This CDR3 is built from 14 residues. The V end lost 1 base, the J end lost 4 bases, and 8 bases lay between the germline ends. CDR1 and CDR2 (germline): SGHDN, FVKESK.

CDR3 DNA: TGTGCCAGCAGCCAAGAAAGAGCCCGTAGTGCCGGGGAGCTGTTTTTT. This codes for CASSQERARSAGELFF. The rearrangement uses TRBV3-1 and TRBJ2-2; D call uncertain. CDR1 and CDR2 (germline): LGHDT, YNNKEL (reference sequence). There are 16 residues in the CDR3. Trimming left V 0 bases short and J 6 bases short, with 14 bases between. Full variable domain (rest looked up from reference TRBV3-1 and TRBJ2-2): DTAVSQTPKYLVTQMGNDKSIKCEQNLGHDTMYWYKQDSKKFLKIMFSYNNKELIINETVPNRFSPKSPDKAHLNLHINSLELGDSAVYFCASSQERARSAGELFFGEGSRLTVL.

The sample holds a few counts of this clonotype. V and J are TRBV7-9 and TRBJ2-3, with TRBD1 as a possible D gene (6 bases). Germline V CDR1 and CDR2: SEHNR, FQNEAQ (reference sequence). The V gene lost 5 bases and the J gene lost 6 bases, with 18 bases spanning the gap. The CDR3 contains 15 residues. The CDR3 loop is CASSPRLGARDTQYF. Written as DNA, the CDR3 is TGTGCCAGCAGCCCGCGTTTGGGGGCCAGGGATACGCAGTATTTT.

The gene calls are TRBV5-4 and TRBJ2-5; 10 bases fit TRBD2. V was pared by 4 bases and J by 5 bases, with 14 bases of the junction left unmatched. The CDR3 consists of 17 residues. CDR1 and CDR2 from the germline V gene are SGHNT and YYREEE (reference sequence). This chain's CDR3 is CASSTGGQRGGSETQYF. In DNA, the CDR3 is TGTGCCAGCAGCACGGGAGGCCAGCGGGGGGGCTCGGAGACCCAGTACTTC.

This clonotype came up many times. The chain combines TRBV6-6 with TRBJ2-1; TRBD1 or TRBD2 may be the D gene (5 bases each). This CDR3 has 13 amino acids. The V and J ends lost 2 bases and 11 bases respectively, with 13 bases between them. CDR1 and CDR2 from the germline V gene are MNHNY and SVGAGI (reference sequence). The CDR3 reads CASSYATGLQQFF. In nucleotides, the CDR3 is TGTGCCAGCAGTTACGCCACAGGACTCCAGCAGTTCTTC.

This clonotype was seen repeatedly, ten times or more. V usage is TRBV4-2 and J usage is TRBJ2-1; D gene ambiguous. Germline V gene lookup returns CDR1 LGHNA and CDR2 YNFKEQ. V shed 3 bases and J shed 5 bases, with 14 bases lying between them. The CDR3 is 15 residues long. The CDR3: CASSHPVGQNNEQFF. The CDR3 DNA reads as TGTGCCAGCAGCCACCCCGTGGGCCAAAACAATGAGCAGTTCTTC.

This clonotype was observed a few times. V and J are TRBV24-1 and TRBJ2-1; perhaps TRBD2 as D (6 bases). Trimming removed 3 bases at V and 8 bases at J, with 16 bases between. CDR1 and CDR2 (germline): KGHDR, SFDVKD. The CDR3 is made up of 15 amino acids. The CDR3 DNA reads as TGTGCCACCAGTGATGCTAGCGCCCCTCGCGATGAGCAGTTCTTC. This translates into CATSDASAPRDEQFF.

The rearrangement joins TRBV30 to TRBJ1-5, with D perhaps TRBD1 (5 bases). The germline V gene has CDR1 GTSNPN and CDR2 SVGIG (reference sequence). The CDR3 has 14 residues. Trimming left V 0 bases short and J 2 bases short, with 8 bases between. The CDR3 nucleotides are TGTGCCTGGAGTGTAGGGGCGGGCAATCAGCCCCAGCATTTT. It specifies CAWSVGAGNQPQHF.

Of note for this clonotype: This sequence may be a read error, since a much larger clone differs from it by one base. The chain employs TRBV7-2 and TRBJ2-5, with D possibly matching TRBD1 (5 bases). The CDR3 is made up of 16 amino acids. Germline CDR1 is SGHTA and CDR2 is FQGNSA. CDR3 residues: CASNPRTTNIQEAQYF. The CDR3 DNA is TGTGCCAGCAACCCAAGGACAACGAATATACAAGAGGCCCAGTACTTC.